The clone carrying this T cell receptor (beta chain) was counted between two and nine times. These data come from a study of T cell changes during pregnancy in multiple sclerosis. Losses at the gene ends were 5 bases for V and 6 bases for J; bases not matched to a gene: 16. The germline CDR1 and CDR2 sequences are MGHRA and YSYEKL. The CDR3 loop spans 17 amino acids. TCRdb's copy holds only in-frame clones and misses some; the assay was immunoSEQ multiplex PCR. The sample shows about 50,000 clones, around 90% of them seen only once. V usage is TRBV4-1 and J usage is TRBJ2-1; 7 nucleotides agree with TRBD2. The material sequenced was CD4+ T cells from peripheral blood mononuclear cells, taken in the second trimester of pregnancy. The sequence derives from a female donor with multiple sclerosis, enrolled in a pregnancy study. The CDR3 loop reads CASSEGRGREKGNEQFF. Here the CDR3 DNA reads TGCGCCAGCAGCGAGGGGCGGGGGAGGGAGAAAGGCAATGAGCAGTTCTTC.